The 21 T cell receptor beta chains given below trace back to one sample, sequenced in a study of blood T cell repertoires in COVID-19. Assay used: immunoSEQ multiplex PCR; TCRdb lists only in-frame clones, some missing. The data show 75,000 or so clones, with around 84% seen just once and 3.5% held by the top ten. Material for sequencing was peripheral blood. These receptors were obtained from a man aged 45 to 65 with acute or convalescent COVID-19.

A few counts support this clone. The chain is built from TRBV10-3 and TRBJ1-1; weak D call: TRBD1 (6 bases). This CDR3 comprises 14 residues. Per germline, CDR1 ENHRY and CDR2 SYGVKD. Trimming removed 6 bases from V and 5 bases from J, with 16 bases in between. The DNA of the CDR3 is TGTGCCATCAGCCCACAGGGTATGTCGACTGAAGCTTTCTTT. Its translation is CAISPQGMSTEAFF.

The J gene is TRBJ2-3, the V gene TRBV20-1; TRBD2 matches 9 bases. The CDR3 length is 13 residues. Per germline, CDR1 DFQATT and CDR2 SNEGSKA (reference sequence). Trimming took 3 bases from V and 5 from J; bases not matched to a gene: 3. The CDR3 DNA reads TGCAGTGCTAGTGAGCGGGAGGTAGATACGCAGTATTTT. Protein product: CSASEREVDTQYF.

The V and J genes are TRBV9 and TRBJ1-3; D is unclear. The V gene lost 0 bases and the J gene lost 0 bases, with 13 bases spanning the gap. Germline CDR1 reads SGDLS; CDR2 reads YYNGEE. The CDR3 extends over 17 amino acids. This chain's CDR3 is CASSVDTSSFSGNTIYF. For the CDR3, the DNA is TGTGCCAGCAGCGTAGACACCTCATCTTTCTCTGGAAACACCATATATTTT.

CDR3: CASSQVTGGPYEQYF. CDR3 sequence (DNA): TGCGCCAGCAGCCAAGTGACAGGGGGACCCTACGAGCAGTACTTC. J is TRBJ2-7 and V is TRBV4-3; TRBD1 matches 9 bases. The length of the CDR3 is 15 residues. Per germline, CDR1 LGHNA and CDR2 YSLEER. Trimming removed 1 base from V and 2 bases from J; junction bases left unmatched: 3.

V is TRBV7-3 and J is TRBJ2-5; no clear D gene. This CDR3 region has 13 residues. The germline CDR1 and CDR2 sequences are SGHTA and FQGTGA. The V end lost 1 base, the J end lost 1 base, and 4 bases lay between the germline ends. In DNA form, the CDR3 reads TGTGCCAGCAGCTTAAGCGGCCAAGAGACCCAGTACTTC. This gives the protein CASSLSGQETQYF.

The chain recombines TRBV6-5 with TRBJ1-2; 7 bases are a match to TRBD1. Germline CDR1 MNHEY, CDR2 SVGAGI. The CDR3 consists of 14 residues. Germline trimming cut 6 bases from V and 2 bases from J; bases unmatched to any gene: 6. Written as DNA, the CDR3 is TGTGCCAGCAGGGGCACACAGGGGAACTATGGCTACACCTTC. Its translation is CASRGTQGNYGYTF.

This chain links TRBV19 with TRBJ2-7, with 8 bases matching TRBD1. Germline CDR1 and CDR2: LNHDA and SQIVND (reference sequence). The CDR3 contains 14 residues. With V trimmed by 3 bases and J by 6 bases, 7 bases remained unmatched. DNA of the CDR3: TGTGCCAGTAGTATCGAGGTCAGGGGGCGCGAGCAGTACTTC. This gives the protein CASSIEVRGREQYF.

The chain uses TRBV5-1 and TRBJ2-7, with a weak D call TRBD2 (6 bases). The CDR3 is made up of 15 amino acids. V was cut by 1 base and J by 0 bases, with 11 bases left in between. CDR1 is SGHRS, CDR2 YFSETQ, per germline. The DNA for the CDR3 is TGCGCCAGCAGCTTGCGGGGGTCCGTCTCCTACGAGCAGTACTTC. As protein: CASSLRGSVSYEQYF.

CDR3 loop: CASSGQGAYNSPLHF. The CDR3 DNA follows: TGTGCCAGCAGCGGACAGGGGGCGTATAATTCACCCCTCCACTTT. The chain uses TRBV2 and TRBJ1-6; the match to TRBD1 covers 11 bases. The CDR3 contains 15 residues. The V and J ends lost 6 bases and 4 bases, in that order; junction bases with no gene match: 2. Germline lookup yields CDR1 SNHLY and CDR2 FYNNEI.

The V gene is TRBV11-2, the J gene TRBJ1-1; TRBD1 might be the D (6 bases). CDR3 length equals 16 residues. The germline V gene encodes CDR1 SGHAT and CDR2 FQNNGV. The ends were cut back, 5 bases at V and 3 bases at J, with 19 bases in the middle. The CDR3 DNA sequence: TGTGCCAGCAGCCTCAAATGGGGCCACAGGGACACTGAAGCTTTCTTT. Amino acid sequence: CASSLKWGHRDTEAFF. The whole variable domain, filled in from reference TRBV11-2 and TRBJ1-1, reads EAGVAQSPRYKIIEKRQSVAFWCNPISGHATLYWYQQILGQGPKLLIQFQNNGVVDDSQLPKDRFSAERLKGVDSTLKIQPAKLEDSAVYLCASSLKWGHRDTEAFFGQGTRLTVV.

CDR3 in amino acids: CASTRTSGGWDEQFF. The CDR3 nucleotides read TGTGCCAGCACGCGGACTAGCGGGGGGTGGGATGAGCAGTTCTTC. This chain links TRBV28 with TRBJ2-1, with 14 bases matching TRBD2. The CDR3 has 15 residues. Trimming took 7 bases from V and 8 from J; bases not matched to a gene: 7. Germline CDR1 and CDR2: MDHEN and SYDVKM.

The chain has TRBV7-9 and TRBJ2-1; weak D call: TRBD2 (6 bases). Germline assignment: CDR1 SEHNR and CDR2 FQNEAQ (reference sequence). Trimming left V 7 bases short and J 6 bases short, with 10 bases between. The CDR3 covers 12 residues. DNA for the CDR3: TGTGCCAGCACCCCCGGGGGCAATGAGCAGTTCTTC. Amino acids: CASTPGGNEQFF.

This chain uses TRBV24-1 with TRBJ1-1, with D perhaps matching TRBD1 (5 bases). The CDR3 length is 15 residues. Between the trimmed V and J ends, which lost 4 bases and 6 bases, there was a span of 17 bases. Germline CDR1 reads KGHDR; CDR2 reads SFDVKD. This CDR3 reads CATSDTGTPGAEAFF. CDR3 nucleotide sequence: TGTGCCACCAGTGACACCGGGACGCCGGGGGCTGAAGCTTTCTTT.

The genes are TRBV7-2 and TRBJ1-4; 9 bases fit TRBD1. V was clipped by 5 bases and J by 4 bases; unmatched bases: 5. The CDR3 has 15 residues. Germline loops: CDR1 SGHTA, CDR2 FQGNSA. The CDR3 spells CASSTQGAGNEKLFF. CDR3 nucleotides: TGTGCCAGCAGCACACAGGGGGCGGGTAATGAAAAACTGTTTTTT.

This clone was detected once. CDR3 sequence (DNA): TGTGCCAGCAGCTTCAGGGCATCCTATGGCTACACCTTC. Its translation is CASSFRASYGYTF. The chain is built from TRBV6-5 and TRBJ1-2; tentatively, D is TRBD1 (5 bases). From germline, CDR1 is MNHEY and CDR2 SVGAGI. The CDR3 totals 13 residues. Trimming took off 6 bases at V and 4 bases at J, with 12 bases between the two ends.

The chain carries TRBV19 and TRBJ2-1, with 11 bases aligning to TRBD2. The ends lost 6 bases at V and 3 bases at J; junction bases unmatched: 7. The CDR3 loop spans 16 amino acids. From germline, CDR1 is LNHDA and CDR2 SQIVND (reference sequence). CDR3 residues: CASRVAGGSFYNEQFF. CDR3 bases: TGTGCCAGTAGGGTAGCGGGAGGGAGCTTCTACAATGAGCAGTTCTTC.

The V call is TRBV9, the J call TRBJ1-6; unclear D gene. Germline CDR1 is SGDLS and CDR2 is YYNGEE. The V and J ends lost 0 bases and 9 bases respectively, with 16 bases between them. The CDR3 loop spans 16 amino acids. CDR3 region: CASSVGLSGVGSPLHF. Here the CDR3 DNA reads TGTGCCAGCAGCGTAGGATTGTCGGGAGTCGGTTCACCCCTCCACTTT.

V and J are TRBV7-3 and TRBJ1-1; no definite D call. Germline CDR1 SGHTA, CDR2 FQGTGA. V gave up 5 bases and J gave up 1 base, with 17 bases separating them. The CDR3 loop spans 16 amino acids. CDR3 in DNA: TGTGCCAGCAGCCCAAACCCTGGGCTAACGAACACTGAAGCTTTCTTT. This gives the protein CASSPNPGLTNTEAFF.

The rearrangement uses TRBV24-1 and TRBJ1-2, with 10 bases lining up with TRBD1. CDR3 length: 13 amino acids. CDR1 is KGHDR, CDR2 SFDVKD, per germline. V lost 9 bases, J lost 8 bases, and 8 bases stayed unmatched. CDR3: CATSPGQGSGYTF. CDR3 nucleotide sequence: TGTGCCACCTCCCCGGGACAGGGGAGCGGCTACACCTTC.

This chain connects TRBV19 to TRBJ2-7; D unclear. Trimming stripped 6 bases from V and 9 bases from J, with 12 bases between. This CDR3 spans 11 amino acids. Looked up from germline, CDR1 is LNHDA and CDR2 is SQIVND (reference sequence). CDR3 DNA: TGTGCCAGTAGAGGCTTAGAGGTGCAGTACTTC. It translates to CASRGLEVQYF.

This clone was recorded only once. V is TRBV5-8 and J is TRBJ1-2; perhaps TRBD1 as D (5 bases). Germline assignment: CDR1 SGHTS and CDR2 YDEGEE. V lost 0 bases and J 2 bases, leaving 11 bases between the germline ends. The CDR3 runs 15 residues. CDR3 bases: TGTGCCAGCAGCTTGGACGGCAGGGTGAACTATGGCTACACCTTC. Translating gives CASSLDGRVNYGYTF. Full variable domain (rest looked up from reference TRBV5-8 and TRBJ1-2): EAGVTQSPTHLIKTRGQQATLRCSPISGHTSVYWYQQALGLGLQFLLWYDEGEERNRGNFPPRFSGRQFPNYSSELNVNALELEDSALYLCASSLDGRVNYGYTFGSGTRLTVV.